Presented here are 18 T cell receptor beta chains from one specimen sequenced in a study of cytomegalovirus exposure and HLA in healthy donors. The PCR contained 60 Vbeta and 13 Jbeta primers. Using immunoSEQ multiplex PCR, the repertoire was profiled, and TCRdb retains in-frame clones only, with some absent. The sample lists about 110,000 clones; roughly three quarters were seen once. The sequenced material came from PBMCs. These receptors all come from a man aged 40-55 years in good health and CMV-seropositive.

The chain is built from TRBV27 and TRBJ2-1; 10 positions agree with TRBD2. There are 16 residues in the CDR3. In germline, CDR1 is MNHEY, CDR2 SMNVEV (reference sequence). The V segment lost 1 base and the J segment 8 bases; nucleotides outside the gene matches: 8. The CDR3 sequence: CASSLYKAGGLDEQFF. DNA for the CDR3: TGTGCCAGCAGTTTATACAAAGCGGGAGGGCTTGATGAGCAGTTCTTC.

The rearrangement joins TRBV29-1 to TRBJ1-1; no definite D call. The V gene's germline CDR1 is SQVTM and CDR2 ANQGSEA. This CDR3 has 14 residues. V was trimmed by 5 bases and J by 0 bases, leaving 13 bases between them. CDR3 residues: CSVTNYIMNTEAFF. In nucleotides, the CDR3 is TGCAGCGTTACTAACTATATCATGAACACTGAAGCTTTCTTT.

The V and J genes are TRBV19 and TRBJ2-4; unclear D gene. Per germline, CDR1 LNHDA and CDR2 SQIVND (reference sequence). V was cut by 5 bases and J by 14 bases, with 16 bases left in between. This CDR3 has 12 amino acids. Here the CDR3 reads CASSSPGGLEYF. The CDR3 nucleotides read TGTGCCAGTAGTTCTCCGGGTGGTCTGGAGTACTTC.

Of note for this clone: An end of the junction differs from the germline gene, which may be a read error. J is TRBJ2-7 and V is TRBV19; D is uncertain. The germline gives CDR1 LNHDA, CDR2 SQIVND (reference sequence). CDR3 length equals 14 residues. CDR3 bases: TGTGCCAGTAGTATGTCCGGCAGGTCCTCCGAGCAGTACTTC. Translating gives CASSMSGRSSEQYF.

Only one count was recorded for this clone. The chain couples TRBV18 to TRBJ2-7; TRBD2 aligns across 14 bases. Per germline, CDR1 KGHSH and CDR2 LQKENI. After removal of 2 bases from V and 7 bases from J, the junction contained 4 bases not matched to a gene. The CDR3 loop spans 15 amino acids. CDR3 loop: CASSPGTSGRGEQYV. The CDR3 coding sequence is TGTGCCAGCTCACCAGGGACTAGCGGGAGAGGAGAGCAGTACGTC.

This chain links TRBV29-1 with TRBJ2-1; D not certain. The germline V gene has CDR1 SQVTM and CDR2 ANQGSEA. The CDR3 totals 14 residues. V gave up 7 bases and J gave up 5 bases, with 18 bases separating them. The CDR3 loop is CSAPRYTKNNEQFF. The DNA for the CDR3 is TGCAGCGCCCCCCGGTATACTAAAAACAATGAGCAGTTCTTC.

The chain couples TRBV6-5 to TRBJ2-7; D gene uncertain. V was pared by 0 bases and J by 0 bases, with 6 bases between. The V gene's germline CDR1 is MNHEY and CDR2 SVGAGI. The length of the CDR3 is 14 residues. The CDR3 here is CASSYSPGSYEQYV. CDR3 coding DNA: TGTGCCAGCAGTTACTCGCCAGGCTCCTACGAGCAGTACGTC.

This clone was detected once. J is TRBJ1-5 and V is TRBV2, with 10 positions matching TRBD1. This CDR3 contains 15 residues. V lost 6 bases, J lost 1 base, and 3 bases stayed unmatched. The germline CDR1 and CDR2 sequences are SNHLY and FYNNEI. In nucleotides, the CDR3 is TGTGCCAGCAGGCCGGGACAGGGGAGCAATCAGCCCCAGCATTTT. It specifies CASRPGQGSNQPQHF.

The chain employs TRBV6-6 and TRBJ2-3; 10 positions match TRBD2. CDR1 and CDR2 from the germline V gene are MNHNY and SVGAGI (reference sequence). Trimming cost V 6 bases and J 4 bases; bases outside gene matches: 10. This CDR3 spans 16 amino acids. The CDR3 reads CASSSSGREVADTQYF. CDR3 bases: TGTGCCAGCAGCTCGAGCGGGAGGGAGGTCGCAGATACGCAGTATTTT.

The CDR3 DNA is TGTGCCAGCTCGACAGGGGGCGGGAAGACCCAGTACTTC. The encoded protein is CASSTGGGKTQYF. The genes are TRBV7-3 and TRBJ2-5, with TRBD1 identical over 10 bases. Unmatched junction bases numbered 6, after V lost 8 bases and J lost 6 bases. This CDR3 has 13 amino acids. Germline CDR1 is SGHTA and CDR2 is FQGTGA.

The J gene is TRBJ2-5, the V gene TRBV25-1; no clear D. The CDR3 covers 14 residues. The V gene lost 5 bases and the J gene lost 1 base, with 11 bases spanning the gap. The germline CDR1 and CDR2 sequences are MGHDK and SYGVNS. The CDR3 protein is CASSTGGLQETQYF. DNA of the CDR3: TGTGCCAGCAGTACTGGCGGCCTCCAAGAGACCCAGTACTTC.

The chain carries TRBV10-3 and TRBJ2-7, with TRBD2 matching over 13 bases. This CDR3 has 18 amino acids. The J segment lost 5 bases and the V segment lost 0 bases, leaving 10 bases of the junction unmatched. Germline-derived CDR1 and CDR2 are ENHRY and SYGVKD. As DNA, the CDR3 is TGTGCCATCAGTGAGTCTGGACTAGCGGGAGATTTGAGGAACGAGCAGTACTTC. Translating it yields CAISESGLAGDLRNEQYF.

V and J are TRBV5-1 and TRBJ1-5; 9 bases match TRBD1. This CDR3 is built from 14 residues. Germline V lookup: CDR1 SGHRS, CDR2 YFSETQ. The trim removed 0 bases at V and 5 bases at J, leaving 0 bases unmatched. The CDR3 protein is CASSLGQGDQPQHF. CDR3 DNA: TGCGCCAGCAGCTTGGGACAGGGGGATCAGCCCCAGCATTTT.

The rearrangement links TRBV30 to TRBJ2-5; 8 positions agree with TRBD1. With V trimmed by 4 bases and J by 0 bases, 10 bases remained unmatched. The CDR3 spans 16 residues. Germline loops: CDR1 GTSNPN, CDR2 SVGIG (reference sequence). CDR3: CAWIERQGPDQETQYF. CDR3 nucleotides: TGTGCCTGGATCGAGAGACAGGGGCCAGACCAAGAGACCCAGTACTTC.

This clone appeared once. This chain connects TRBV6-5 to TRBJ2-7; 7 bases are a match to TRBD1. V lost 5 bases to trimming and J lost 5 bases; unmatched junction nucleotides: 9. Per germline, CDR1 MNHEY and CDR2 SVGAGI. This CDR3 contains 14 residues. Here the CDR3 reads CASSNRQGGHEQYF. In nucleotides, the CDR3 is TGTGCCAGCAGTAACCGACAGGGTGGCCACGAGCAGTACTTC.

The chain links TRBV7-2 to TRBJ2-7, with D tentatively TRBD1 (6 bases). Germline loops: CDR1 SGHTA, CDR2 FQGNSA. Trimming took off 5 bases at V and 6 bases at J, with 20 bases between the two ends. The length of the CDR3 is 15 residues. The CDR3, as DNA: TGTGCCAGCAGCCCCTGGGGGCGCCAGGACTCCGAGCAGTACTTC. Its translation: CASSPWGRQDSEQYF.

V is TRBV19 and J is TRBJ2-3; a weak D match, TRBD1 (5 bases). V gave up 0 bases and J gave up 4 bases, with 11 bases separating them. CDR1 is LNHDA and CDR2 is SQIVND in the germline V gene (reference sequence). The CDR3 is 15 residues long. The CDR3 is CASSIDRLGADTQYF. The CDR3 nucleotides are TGTGCCAGTAGTATAGATAGGCTAGGGGCAGATACGCAGTATTTT.

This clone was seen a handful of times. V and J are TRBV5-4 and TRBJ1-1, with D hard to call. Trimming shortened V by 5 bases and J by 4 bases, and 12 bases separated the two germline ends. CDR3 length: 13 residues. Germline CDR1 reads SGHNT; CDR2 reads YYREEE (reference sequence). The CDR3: CASRFGPGTEAFF. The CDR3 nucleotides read TGTGCCAGCAGATTCGGTCCGGGCACTGAAGCTTTCTTT.